These 22 T cell receptor beta chains share one sample of origin, sequenced in a study of T cells in Graves' hyperthyroidism and ophthalmopathy. Researchers amplified the TCR beta CDR3 regions from RNA transcripts. The HTBI primer set served for first-round RT-PCR of the TCR CDR3. TCRdb recomputed calls from the multiplex PCR reads with MiXCR, one row per CDR3 protein. The sample yields about 290,000 distinct CDR3 sequences, approximately 14% seen once. The sequencing input was blood. The receptors here all came from a woman in her fifties or sixties with Graves' hyperthyroidism that later progressed to Graves' ophthalmopathy.

This clonotype was recorded at least ten times. The chain employs TRBV9 and TRBJ1-5; D is undetermined. CDR3 size: 15 residues. Germline V gives CDR1 SGDLS, CDR2 YYNGEE. Deletions cut 4 bases from V and 3 bases from J, with 14 bases between. The CDR3 spells CASSPGVGDNQPQHF. The CDR3 DNA reads TGTGCCAGCAGCCCGGGCGTCGGGGACAATCAGCCCCAGCATTTT.

This clonotype was seen repeatedly, ten times or more. This rearrangement joins TRBV5-5 to TRBJ2-5, with D perhaps matching TRBD1 (5 bases). V was clipped by 1 base and J by 6 bases, with 7 bases between them. Germline-derived CDR1 and CDR2 are SGHKS and YYEKEE (reference sequence). The CDR3 covers 12 residues. CDR3 bases: TGTGCCAGCAGCTTGACAGGCCAGACCCAGTACTTC. Encoded protein: CASSLTGQTQYF.

This clonotype was recorded many times. The rearrangement uses TRBV2 and TRBJ2-5; no reliable D call. The CDR3 sequence is 13 residues long. The V gene's germline CDR1 is SNHLY and CDR2 FYNNEI. V lost 8 bases and J 3 bases, leaving 13 bases between the germline ends. The CDR3 nucleotides read TGTGCCAGCCTCGGCGACCGCGAAGAGACCCAGTACTTC. It is translated as CASLGDREETQYF.

Details on this clonotype: One base away lies a much larger clone, so this may be a sequencing read error. The chain combines TRBV4-2 with TRBJ2-1; 14 bases are a match to TRBD2. This CDR3 is built from 16 residues. The germline V gene has CDR1 LGHNA and CDR2 YNFKEQ. CDR3 sequence reads: CASSQETSGGENGQFF. The CDR3 coding sequence is TGTGCCAGCAGCCAAGAGACTAGCGGGGGGGAGAATGGGCAGTTCTTC.

This clonotype occurred many times. J is TRBJ2-1 and V is TRBV7-9; 14 nucleotides match TRBD2. This CDR3 has 20 amino acids. V lost 1 base and J lost 1; bases outside the gene matches: 9. Germline V gene sequence: CDR1 SEHNR, CDR2 FQNEAQ (reference sequence). For the CDR3, the DNA is TGTGCCAGCAGCTTAGGCCGACTAGCGGGAGGGGTAAGGTCCTACAATGAGCAGTTCTTC. Amino acids: CASSLGRLAGGVRSYNEQFF.

This clonotype was found many times. J is TRBJ2-3 and V is TRBV20-1; TRBD2 matches 9 bases. This CDR3 region has 19 residues. Losses at the gene ends were 1 base for V and 2 bases for J; bases not matched to a gene: 16. Germline CDR1 DFQATT, CDR2 SNEGSKA (reference sequence). The CDR3 sequence is CSARVAEGLTSGPTDTQYF. CDR3 bases: TGCAGTGCTAGAGTGGCAGAGGGACTGACTAGCGGCCCCACAGATACGCAGTATTTT.

CDR3 nucleotide sequence: TGTGCCAGCAGTGGTACTAGCGGGATCACCGGGGAGCTGTTTTTT. This gives the protein CASSGTSGITGELFF. The chain has TRBV2 and TRBJ2-2, with TRBD2 identical over 10 bases. Germline V gives CDR1 SNHLY, CDR2 FYNNEI. The CDR3 has 15 residues. Trimming removed 4 bases from V and 4 bases from J; junction bases left unmatched: 3. The full variable domain, its missing parts supplied by reference TRBV2 and TRBJ2-2, is EPEVTQTPSHQVTQMGQEVILRCVPISNHLYFYWYRQILGQKVEFLVSFYNNEISEKSEIFDDQFSVERPDGSNFTLKIRSTKLEDSAMYFCASSGTSGITGELFFGEGSRLTVL.

This clonotype was detected many times. CDR3 DNA sequence: TGTGCCAGCTCACCACCGGGTCGGGAGACCCAGTACTTC. The encoded protein is CASSPPGRETQYF. This chain uses TRBV18 with TRBJ2-5; no clear D. This CDR3 comprises 13 residues. V dropped 0 bases and J dropped 5 bases, with 7 bases sitting between them. Germline values: CDR1 KGHSH, CDR2 LQKENI.

In its sample, this clonotype was seen many times. The CDR3 protein is CASSHRGMAKNIQYF. Here the CDR3 DNA reads TGTGCCAGCAGCCACAGGGGGATGGCCAAAAACATTCAGTACTTC. The J gene is TRBJ2-4, the V gene TRBV3-1, with 7 bases identical to TRBD1. The V gene end was trimmed by 3 bases and the J gene end by 1 base; junction bases not matched to a gene: 3. Looked up from germline, CDR1 is LGHDT and CDR2 is YNNKEL (reference sequence). This CDR3 region has 15 residues.

At least ten counts were recorded for this clonotype. The genes are TRBV6-1 and TRBJ1-2; the D is unclear. The germline V gene has CDR1 MNHNS and CDR2 SASEGT. The V end was cut by 8 bases, the J end by 3 bases, with 4 bases between. The CDR3 is 10 residues long. The chain's CDR3 is CASVDYGYTF. For the CDR3, the DNA is TGTGCCAGCGTTGACTATGGCTACACCTTC.

In this sample, this clonotype turned up many times. This chain's CDR3 is CASSLSGQRASGNTIYF. CDR3 DNA sequence: TGTGCCAGCAGTTTATCTGGACAGCGGGCTTCTGGAAACACCATATATTTT. The chain recombines TRBV28 with TRBJ1-3, with D possibly TRBD1 on 6 matching bases. V lost 1 base and J lost 1, with 14 bases in between. CDR1 is MDHEN, CDR2 SYDVKM, per germline. CDR3 length: 17 residues.

This clonotype showed up many times. The CDR3, as DNA: TGCAGTGCCTCGGGACTAGCGGGAGAGCGGGAGACCCAGTACTTC. Translation gives CSASGLAGERETQYF. This chain connects TRBV20-1 to TRBJ2-5; 14 bases are a match to TRBD2. The CDR3 consists of 15 residues. V gave up 6 bases and J gave up 5 bases; unmatched junction bases: 8. Germline loops: CDR1 DFQATT, CDR2 SNEGSKA (reference sequence).

This clonotype was counted at least ten times. CDR3 coding DNA: TGTGCCAGCAGTAACCGGGACAGGGTCTACAATGAGCAGTTCTTC. This encodes CASSNRDRVYNEQFF. This sequence joins TRBV12-3 or TRBV12-4 and TRBJ2-1, with 9 positions matching TRBD1. V was pared by 5 bases and J by 3 bases, with 5 bases of the junction left unmatched. CDR3 length: 15 residues.

This clonotype was counted many times. The chain recombines TRBV24-1 with TRBJ1-5, with D tentatively TRBD1 (5 bases). With 12 bases removed from V and 0 bases from J, the gap between germline ends came to 20 bases. The CDR3 covers 16 residues. The V gene's germline CDR1 is KGHDR and CDR2 SFDVKD. CDR3 amino acids: CASHPDNLNSNQPQHF. CDR3 DNA sequence: TGTGCCTCCCACCCGGACAACCTTAATAGCAATCAGCCCCAGCATTTT.

This clonotype has just a few counts. The chain employs TRBV6-1 and TRBJ1-2; D is uncertain. The CDR3 spans 12 residues. The V end was cut by 6 bases, the J end by 7 bases, with 12 bases between. Germline CDR1 MNHNS, CDR2 SASEGT. CDR3 sequence (DNA): TGTGCCAGCAGACGGCCCGCTGGTGGCTACACCTTC. Translating it yields CASRRPAGGYTF.

This clonotype occurred a few times. The V gene is TRBV5-4, the J gene TRBJ2-1, with D perhaps being TRBD1 or TRBD2 (5 bases each). V was trimmed by 6 bases and J by 5 bases, leaving 18 bases between them. The CDR3 covers 15 residues. Germline-derived CDR1 and CDR2 are SGHNT and YYREEE (reference sequence). The CDR3 region has the DNA TGTGCCAGCACCTCGAGGCTGGGGGTCCACAATGAGCAGTTCTTC. It codes for CASTSRLGVHNEQFF.

In its sample, this clonotype was seen many times. The chain uses TRBV2 and TRBJ1-3; weak D call: TRBD1 (5 bases). This CDR3 is 14 amino acids long. Germline loops: CDR1 SNHLY, CDR2 FYNNEI. V lost 4 bases, J lost 2 bases, and 9 bases lay in between. In DNA, the CDR3 is TGTGCCAGCAGTGTTCGGGGCACTGGAAACACCATATATTTT. This gives the protein CASSVRGTGNTIYF.

V gene TRBV28 combines with J gene TRBJ2-3; 8 positions agree with TRBD2. V was clipped by 4 bases and J by 0 bases; unmatched bases: 9. In germline, CDR1 is MDHEN, CDR2 SYDVKM. CDR3 length: 17 residues. CDR3 region: CASSSLRSSGSTDTQYF. Here the CDR3 DNA reads TGTGCCAGCAGTTCTCTTCGTTCTAGCGGGAGCACAGATACGCAGTATTTT.

This clonotype showed up just once. This chain joins TRBV2 and TRBJ2-3, with 9 bases fitting TRBD1. Trimming took 5 bases from V and 5 from J; bases not matched to a gene: 5. This CDR3 contains 14 residues. Per germline, CDR1 SNHLY and CDR2 FYNNEI. Written as DNA, the CDR3 is TGTGCCAGCAGTCCTACAGGGGGCGTAGATACGCAGTATTTT. Translation: CASSPTGGVDTQYF. Using reference TRBV2 and TRBJ2-3 for the parts outside the CDR3, the full variable domain is EPEVTQTPSHQVTQMGQEVILRCVPISNHLYFYWYRQILGQKVEFLVSFYNNEISEKSEIFDDQFSVERPDGSNFTLKIRSTKLEDSAMYFCASSPTGGVDTQYFGPGTRLTVL.

This clonotype was detected ten times or more. The genes are TRBV19 and TRBJ2-1; D is ambiguous. The CDR3 spans 15 residues. With 2 bases removed from V and 6 bases from J, the gap between germline ends came to 14 bases. Germline values: CDR1 LNHDA, CDR2 SQIVND (reference sequence). CDR3 nucleotide sequence: TGTGCCAGTAGTATAAGAACAGCCTCAAGCAATGAGCAGTTCTTC. Translated: CASSIRTASSNEQFF.

In its sample, this clonotype was seen many times. The genes are TRBV24-1 and TRBJ2-1; possibly TRBD2 for D (5 bases). Germline V gene data show CDR1 as KGHDR and CDR2 as SFDVKD. V was clipped by 7 bases and J by 7 bases, with 16 bases between them. There are 14 residues in the CDR3. The CDR3: CATRGSAVLNEQFF. Written as DNA, the CDR3 is TGTGCCACCAGAGGATCAGCGGTCCTGAATGAGCAGTTCTTC.

This clonotype appeared a few times. The J gene is TRBJ1-5, the V gene TRBV6-2 or TRBV6-3; 8 nucleotides align to TRBD1. V lost 4 bases and J lost 2; bases outside the gene matches: 4. CDR1 and CDR2 from the germline V gene are MNHEY and SVGEGT. This CDR3 region has 15 residues. The CDR3 region is CASSSSGQGNQPQHF. CDR3 sequence (DNA): TGTGCCAGCAGTTCCTCGGGACAGGGCAATCAGCCCCAGCATTTT.